This TCR beta chain appears in the sequencing data of a study of blood T cell repertoires in COVID-19. Sequencing used immunoSEQ multiplex PCR; TCRdb keeps in-frame clones, though not all of them. Of about 150,000 clones listed, almost 80% are singletons. Germline V lookup: CDR1 MDHEN, CDR2 SYDVKM. The V and J ends lost 5 bases and 7 bases, in that order; junction bases with no gene match: 6. CDR3 length: 15 amino acids. Sequenced input: peripheral blood. The chain joins TRBV28 to TRBJ2-1, with 12 bases that match TRBD2. The sequence was obtained from a man in his 60s who had recovered from COVID-19. The CDR3 loop reads CASSGGLAGTNEQFF. CDR3 sequence (DNA): TGTGCCAGCAGTGGAGGACTAGCGGGAACAAATGAGCAGTTCTTC.